Listed below are T cell receptor beta chains from one sample, sequenced in a study of T cells in Graves' hyperthyroidism and ophthalmopathy. Each CDR3 protein gets one entry after TCRdb re-called the multiplex PCR reads with MiXCR. The sample lists nearly 110,000 distinct CDR3 sequences; about a sixth were seen once. Sequenced sample: blood. The receptors were gathered from a woman in her 50s with Graves' hyperthyroidism. The conserved cysteine and the conserved F or W are not part of the CDR3 here. Fields, in order: V gene, D gene, clone size, CDR3 protein. A D gene is named only where the DNA matches it firmly. Some rows mark clone size as missing; the rest say once, few, many or name a class of expanded clone.

V: TRBV28
D: TRBD2
size: -
CDR3: ASSTSGSTDTQY

V: TRBV28
D: -
size: many
CDR3: ASSSSGNTGELF

V: TRBV10-3
D: TRBD1
size: -
CDR3: AISPGTAVNTEAF

V: TRBV11-1
D: TRBD2
size: -
CDR3: ASSLGSGTNIQY

V: TRBV5-5
D: -
size: many
CDR3: ASSFGTGAAGELF

V: TRBV7-9
D: -
size: -
CDR3: ASQSSGSSQPQH

V: TRBV7-9
D: TRBD1
size: few
CDR3: ASSPRIDRDIAGYT

V: TRBV6-1
D: -
size: many
CDR3: ASRPKSQSAPNEQF

V: TRBV19
D: -
size: few
CDR3: ASQKPGVGYT

V: TRBV28
D: TRBD1
size: many
CDR3: ASSLSRTGVAQPQH

V: TRBV20-1
D: -
size: -
CDR3: SARDGRNTEAF

V: TRBV20-1
D: -
size: few
CDR3: SARPVGEKLF

V: TRBV20-1
D: -
size: many
CDR3: SARGGTQPQH

V: TRBV5-1
D: -
size: few
CDR3: ASRRDKYADYYGYT

V: TRBV5-5
D: -
size: many
CDR3: ASSTLEGREAF

V: TRBV13
D: -
size: many
CDR3: ASSLAGEGNEQF

V: TRBV4-1
D: TRBD2
size: few
CDR3: ASSLSPSGSYEQY

V: TRBV29-1
D: -
size: many
CDR3: SAQDSPYNEQF

V: TRBV4-1
D: TRBD1
size: many
CDR3: ASSRWTGYNEQF

V: TRBV11-2
D: TRBD2
size: many
CDR3: ASSPLAGSPFYEQY

V: TRBV11-2
D: -
size: many
CDR3: ASSLGGQYNTEAF

V: TRBV9
D: -
size: many
CDR3: ASSARGGEWTEAF

V: TRBV24-1
D: TRBD1
size: -
CDR3: ATSDLDRGRDGQF

V: TRBV12-3/TRBV12-4
D: -
size: many
CDR3: ASTTNRSGPQH

V: TRBV19
D: TRBD1
size: -
CDR3: ASRPSIVRRDRNQPQH

V: TRBV15
D: -
size: many
CDR3: ATSRDRGYGQPQH

V: TRBV28
D: TRBD1
size: -
CDR3: ASSRDRGDSQPQH

V: TRBV5-1
D: TRBD1
size: once
CDR3: ASSSGTGGNEKLF

V: TRBV4-2
D: TRBD2
size: many
CDR3: ASSRSGANYNEQF

V: TRBV20-1
D: -
size: many
CDR3: SAGGGKASGYT

V: TRBV5-1
D: TRBD1
size: many
CDR3: ASSWDRRGTEAF

V: TRBV7-3
D: TRBD2
size: many
CDR3: ASSLLAGGGDTQY

V: TRBV2
D: TRBD1
size: many
CDR3: ASSGQGLKNIQY

V: TRBV6-2/TRBV6-3
D: -
size: many
CDR3: ASSYRASNYGYT

V: TRBV5-1
D: TRBD2
size: many
CDR3: ASSWGGGQSYNEQF

V: TRBV27
D: -
size: -
CDR3: ASRYRWGWNTEAF

V: TRBV7-3
D: TRBD2
size: few
CDR3: ASSLTSSGRAFDEQF

V: TRBV28
D: -
size: many
CDR3: ASSPPGGPTSPGELF

V: TRBV6-2/TRBV6-3
D: -
size: many
CDR3: ASSLRGRRDTEAF

V: TRBV11-2
D: -
size: many
CDR3: ASSLYSRETQY

V: TRBV2
D: TRBD1
size: many
CDR3: ASRRDRGYTEAF

V: TRBV20-1
D: TRBD2
size: many
CDR3: SARDWLAANNEQF

V: TRBV20-1
D: -
size: many
CDR3: SASTVSTGETEAF

V: TRBV7-2
D: -
size: many
CDR3: ASTPGQTYGYT

V: TRBV7-2
D: -
size: many
CDR3: VSSSSKRDTQY

V: TRBV19
D: TRBD2
size: many
CDR3: ATSTGTSGPHSYNEQF